The rows below give T cell receptor beta chains drawn from one sample of a study of blood T cell repertoires in COVID-19. TCRdb keeps only in-frame clones here, not all; method: immunoSEQ multiplex PCR. The sample contains 270,000 or so clones, about nine tenths of which appear only once. The sequenced material came from PBMCs or T cells enriched from blood (not recorded which). All receptors come from a woman between 40 and 50 years old with acute COVID-19. Each CDR3 is given without its conserved first and last residue.

length,J,V,CDR3
12,TRBJ1-2,TRBV28,ASRQTGGNYGYT
11,TRBJ1-1,TRBV27,ASNPDRNTEAF
14,TRBJ2-1,TRBV10-3,AISERQETPYNEQF
12,TRBJ2-1,TRBV19,ASSIWDSFNEQF
12,TRBJ1-3,TRBV9,ASSAGGIGNTIY
11,TRBJ1-1,TRBV11-3,ASSLAQGREAF
11,TRBJ2-4,TRBV2,ATADSPGNIQY
15,TRBJ1-6,TRBV30,AWSDQLAATSNSPLH
14,TRBJ1-4,TRBV6-5,ASSYHQGATNEKLF
13,TRBJ1-1,TRBV4-3,ASSQDLVGGTEAF
14,TRBJ1-5,TRBV9,ASSVGGGSGNQPQH
14,TRBJ2-1,TRBV5-4,ASSLEVAGGYNEQF
13,TRBJ2-7,TRBV19,ASSYRRLAGAEQY